Listed below are T cell receptor beta chains from one sample, sequenced in a study of cytomegalovirus exposure and HLA in healthy donors. Measured with immunoSEQ multiplex PCR; TCRdb has only the in-frame clones, and not every one. The table has around 100,000 clones, just under 70% seen once. The sequencing sample was made of PBMCs. These TCRs come from a man aged 25-45 years in good health and CMV-seropositive. CDR3s include the opening cysteine and the closing phenylalanine or tryptophan. D genes are given only for firm matches. Clone size is stated in some rows and not others, as once, few, many or a class when expanded.

abundance: few
j_gene: TRBJ2-5
d_gene: TRBD2
v_gene: TRBV9
CDR3aa: CASSVLGGLAGAQETQYF
CDR3nt: TGTGCCAGCAGCGTACTGGGCGGCCTAGCGGGGGCCCAAGAGACCCAGTACTTC

abundance: once
j_gene: TRBJ1-4
d_gene: TRBD1
v_gene: TRBV5-4
CDR3aa: CASSPEAGGAGGKLFF
CDR3nt: TGTGCCAGCAGCCCGGAAGCAGGGGGCGCAGGTGGAAAACTGTTTTTT

abundance: .
j_gene: TRBJ2-3
d_gene: .
v_gene: TRBV19
CDR3aa: CASSRGRRTDTQYF
CDR3nt: TGTGCCAGTAGTAGGGGGCGCCGCACAGATACGCAGTATTTT

abundance: .
j_gene: TRBJ2-3
d_gene: .
v_gene: TRBV2
CDR3aa: CASRGQVSPYTDTQYF
CDR3nt: TGTGCCAGCAGGGGTCAGGTTTCTCCCTACACAGATACGCAGTATTTT

abundance: .
j_gene: TRBJ2-7
d_gene: .
v_gene: TRBV19
CDR3aa: CASSITGSTYEQYF
CDR3nt: TGTGCCAGTAGTATCACAGGGTCAACCTACGAGCAGTACTTC

abundance: .
j_gene: TRBJ2-3
d_gene: .
v_gene: TRBV7-3
CDR3aa: CASSLNRQVTDTQYF
CDR3nt: TGTGCCAGCAGCTTAAACCGTCAGGTCACAGATACGCAGTATTTT

abundance: .
j_gene: TRBJ1-2
d_gene: .
v_gene: TRBV28
CDR3aa: CAAAVRTYGYTF
CDR3nt: TGTGCCGCAGCCGTTAGGACTTATGGCTACACCTTC

abundance: .
j_gene: TRBJ2-1
d_gene: .
v_gene: TRBV5-4
CDR3aa: CASSSRGGGIRYNEQFF
CDR3nt: TGTGCCAGCAGCTCCCGAGGGGGGGGGATCCGCTACAATGAGCAGTTCTTC

abundance: .
j_gene: TRBJ1-1
d_gene: .
v_gene: TRBV7-8
CDR3aa: CASTNKTGLGTEAFF
CDR3nt: TGTGCCAGCACCAATAAAACGGGGTTGGGCACTGAAGCTTTCTTT

abundance: .
j_gene: TRBJ2-3
d_gene: TRBD2
v_gene: TRBV5-1
CDR3aa: CASRRLAGTDTQYF
CDR3nt: TGCGCCAGCCGCCGACTAGCGGGAACAGATACGCAGTATTTT

abundance: .
j_gene: TRBJ2-1
d_gene: .
v_gene: TRBV29-1
CDR3aa: CSVEAQGNEQFF
CDR3nt: TGCAGCGTTGAAGCACAGGGCAATGAGCAGTTCTTC

abundance: .
j_gene: TRBJ1-1
d_gene: TRBD1
v_gene: TRBV19
CDR3aa: CASTQSSAYRGHTEAFF
CDR3nt: TGTGCCAGTACCCAATCGTCGGCCTACAGGGGCCACACTGAAGCTTTCTTT